The clone carrying this T cell receptor (beta chain) was counted at least ten times. This sample stems from a study of neurological immune-mediated disorders. In TCRdb, the 5' RACE reads were re-called with MiXCR into one record per CDR3 protein. Of 40,000 to 45,000 distinct CDR3 sequences in the sample, about 6% were seen once. Germline V gene sequence: CDR1 DFQATT, CDR2 SNEGSKA (reference sequence). The CDR3 runs to 11 residues. The V and J ends lost 1 base and 4 bases respectively, with 4 bases between them. This receptor was obtained from a woman aged 40-49 years in good health. The sequenced sample consisted of CD4+ T cells from blood. The rearrangement uses TRBV20-1 and TRBJ2-5; no definite D call. In DNA form, the CDR3 reads TGCAGTGCTAGAGTCGTAGAGACCCAGTACTTC. It specifies CSARVVETQYF.